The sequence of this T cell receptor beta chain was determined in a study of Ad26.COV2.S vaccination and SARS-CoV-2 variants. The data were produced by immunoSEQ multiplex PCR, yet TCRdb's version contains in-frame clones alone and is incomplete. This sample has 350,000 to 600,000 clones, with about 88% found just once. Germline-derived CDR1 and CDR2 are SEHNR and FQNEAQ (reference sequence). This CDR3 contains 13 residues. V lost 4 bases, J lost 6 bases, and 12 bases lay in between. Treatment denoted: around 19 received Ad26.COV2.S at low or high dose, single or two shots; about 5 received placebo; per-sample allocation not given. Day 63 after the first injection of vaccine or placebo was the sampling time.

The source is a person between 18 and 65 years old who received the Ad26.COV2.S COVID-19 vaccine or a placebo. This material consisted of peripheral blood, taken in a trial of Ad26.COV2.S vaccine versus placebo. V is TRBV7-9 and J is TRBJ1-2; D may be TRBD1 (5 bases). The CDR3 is CASSSSREDGYTF. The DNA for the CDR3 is TGTGCCAGCAGCTCCTCCAGGGAAGATGGCTACACCTTC.